The 17 T cell receptor beta chains below all came from one sample that was sequenced in a study of blood T cell repertoires in COVID-19. Profiled with immunoSEQ multiplex PCR; TCRdb holds only in-frame clones, not every one. The repertoire holds approximately 300,000 clones, with more than 75% as singletons. The sequenced sample was PBMCs or T cells enriched from blood (not recorded which). All receptors derive from a man aged 30 to 45 who had recovered from COVID-19.

This clone was found once. V usage is TRBV18 and J usage is TRBJ1-5; 11 bases match TRBD1. V was pared by 5 bases and J by 7 bases, with 4 bases of the junction left unmatched. The CDR3 is 14 amino acids. Per the germline V gene, CDR1 is KGHSH and CDR2 is LQKENI. The CDR3, as DNA: TGTGCCAGCTCAGCGGACAGGGGGCAACAGCCCCAGCATTTT. Protein sequence: CASSADRGQQPQHF.

The chain links TRBV7-8 to TRBJ2-1; 10 bases match TRBD2. Germline loops: CDR1 SGHVS, CDR2 FQNEAQ. V shed 5 bases and J 13 bases; nucleotides not matched to a gene: 11. This CDR3 comprises 14 residues. CDR3 sequence: CASSPSRTSGLQFF. The CDR3, as DNA: TGTGCCAGCAGCCCTAGCAGGACTAGCGGACTCCAGTTCTTC.

The rearrangement links TRBV2 to TRBJ2-5; no clear D. Trimming took 7 bases from V and 4 from J, leaving 10 bases between them. The germline CDR1 and CDR2 sequences are SNHLY and FYNNEI. The CDR3 has 12 amino acids. The CDR3: CASILSVETQYF. The CDR3 DNA reads as TGTGCCAGCATTCTATCGGTAGAGACCCAGTACTTC.

About this clone itself: Other DNA variants within this sample encode the same CDR3. The J gene is TRBJ1-2, the V gene TRBV5-1; D is unclear. Germline values: CDR1 SGHRS, CDR2 YFSETQ. This CDR3 comprises 14 residues. V lost 4 bases and J 0 bases, leaving 10 bases between the germline ends. The DNA for the CDR3 is TGCGCCAGCAGCCCGGGATCCGCTAACTATGGCTACACCTTC. Its protein product is CASSPGSANYGYTF.

The chain is built from TRBV30 and TRBJ2-7; TRBD1 matches at 9 bases. Germline V gives CDR1 GTSNPN, CDR2 SVGIG (reference sequence). This CDR3 has 16 amino acids. Germline trimming cut 4 bases from V and 0 bases from J; bases unmatched to any gene: 10. The CDR3 is CAWTSWDRAYSYEQYF. In nucleotides, the CDR3 is TGTGCCTGGACCTCCTGGGACAGGGCCTACTCCTACGAGCAGTACTTC. Supplemented by reference TRBV30 and TRBJ2-7, the full variable domain reads SQTIHQWPATLVQPVGSPLSLECTVEGTSNPNLYWYRQAAGRGLQLLFYSVGIGQISSEVPQNLSASRPQDRQFILSSKKLLLSDSGFYLCAWTSWDRAYSYEQYFGPGTRLTVT.

V gene TRBV7-2 combines with J gene TRBJ2-5, with D perhaps matching TRBD2 (7 bases). Germline V gene lookup returns CDR1 SGHTA and CDR2 FQGNSA. The CDR3 has 13 amino acids. V lost 5 bases to trimming and J lost 5 bases, with 12 bases between them. CDR3 coding DNA: TGTGCCAGCAGCCGGGGGGCCAGGGAGACCCAGTACTTC. Protein: CASSRGARETQYF.

The CDR3 DNA sequence: TGTGCCAGCAGTTCCGGGACAGGGGGCGCTAACTATGGCTACACCTTC. Protein sequence: CASSSGTGGANYGYTF. This chain uses TRBV27 with TRBJ1-2; 12 bases agree with TRBD1. J was trimmed by 0 bases and V by 4 bases; bases with no gene match: 3. Germline assignment: CDR1 MNHEY and CDR2 SMNVEV (reference sequence). This CDR3 has 16 residues.

The chain uses TRBV7-9 and TRBJ2-1, with D possibly being TRBD1 (6 bases). The V end lost 2 bases, the J end lost 8 bases, and 19 bases lay between the germline ends. The CDR3 consists of 16 residues. Germline V CDR1 and CDR2: SEHNR, FQNEAQ (reference sequence). The chain's CDR3 is CASSLRGIEWGYEQFF. In DNA, the CDR3 is TGTGCCAGCAGCTTAAGGGGGATTGAGTGGGGATATGAGCAGTTCTTC.

J is TRBJ2-7 and V is TRBV5-1; the match to TRBD2 covers 9 bases. The V segment lost 6 bases and the J segment 5 bases; nucleotides outside the gene matches: 15. The CDR3 consists of 16 residues. Germline values: CDR1 SGHRS, CDR2 YFSETQ. The CDR3 DNA follows: TGCGCCAGCACCAACGGTCCCCCAGCGGGGGGCAACGAGCAGTACTTC. Amino acids: CASTNGPPAGGNEQYF.

This clone was counted once. Within the sample, other DNA sequences also encode this same CDR3. The genes are TRBV18 and TRBJ1-1, with D perhaps TRBD1 (5 bases). Deletions cut 6 bases from V and 1 base from J, with 12 bases between. The CDR3 has 14 residues. CDR1 is KGHSH, CDR2 LQKENI, per germline. The CDR3, as DNA: TGTGCCAGCTCGCTAGGTAGGGGGAACACTGAAGCTTTCTTT. Its protein product is CASSLGRGNTEAFF.

This chain uses TRBV11-3 with TRBJ1-6, with 7 positions matching TRBD1. Germline V gene lookup returns CDR1 SGHNT and CDR2 YENEEA. Germline trimming cut 3 bases from V and 4 bases from J; bases unmatched to any gene: 3. This CDR3 contains 15 residues. Here the CDR3 DNA reads TGTGCCAGCAGCTTGGACAGGAATTATAATTCACCCCTCCACTTT. Protein: CASSLDRNYNSPLHF.

The chain couples TRBV6-5 to TRBJ2-6; 10 bases line up with TRBD1. CDR1 and CDR2 (germline): MNHEY, SVGAGI. V shed 5 bases, J shed 14 bases, and the junction held 6 bases outside the gene matches. The CDR3 has 13 residues. DNA of the CDR3: TGTGCCAGCAGTCTTGACAGGGGGCGACTCCTGACTTTC. It yields the protein CASSLDRGRLLTF.

A note on this clone: Other DNA sequences in this sample translate to the same CDR3. This chain links TRBV6-5 with TRBJ2-7, with D hard to call. The germline V gene has CDR1 MNHEY and CDR2 SVGAGI. Between the trimmed V and J ends, which lost 1 base and 1 base, there was a span of 8 bases. The CDR3 is 14 amino acids. The CDR3 region is CASSYLAGSYEQYF. The CDR3 DNA reads as TGTGCCAGCAGTTACTTGGCAGGATCCTACGAGCAGTACTTC.

The genes are TRBV5-1 and TRBJ2-5; TRBD2 agrees at 11 bases. Germline V gene sequence: CDR1 SGHRS, CDR2 YFSETQ. V dropped 4 bases and J dropped 4; count of bases not matched to a gene: 9. CDR3 length: 16 amino acids. CDR3 sequence (DNA): TGCGCCAGCAGCCGGGGGACTAGCGGTTCTATAGAGACCCAGTACTTC. This sequence encodes CASSRGTSGSIETQYF.

This chain connects TRBV14 to TRBJ2-2; 10 bases agree with TRBD2. The V segment lost 6 bases and the J segment 5 bases; nucleotides outside the gene matches: 9. Germline assignment: CDR1 SGHDN and CDR2 FVKESK. CDR3 size: 16 residues. The CDR3 region is CASRVTAGGPTGELFF. The CDR3 bases are TGTGCCAGCAGGGTCACAGCGGGAGGGCCGACCGGGGAGCTGTTTTTT.

The V and J genes are TRBV20-1 and TRBJ2-1, with D perhaps TRBD1 (5 bases). V lost 2 bases and J 9 bases, leaving 5 bases between the germline ends. Germline assignment: CDR1 DFQATT and CDR2 SNEGSKA (reference sequence). The length of the CDR3 is 10 residues. The CDR3 reads CSARRGEQFF. CDR3 coding DNA: TGCAGTGCTAGAAGGGGTGAGCAGTTCTTC.

This chain joins TRBV5-4 and TRBJ2-7; 15 bases align to TRBD2. The V segment lost 4 bases and the J segment 7 bases; nucleotides outside the gene matches: 3. The CDR3 contains 14 residues. Germline CDR1 reads SGHNT; CDR2 reads YYREEE (reference sequence). The CDR3 spells CASSGGLAGGEQYF. CDR3 sequence (DNA): TGTGCCAGCAGCGGGGGACTAGCGGGAGGAGAGCAGTACTTC.